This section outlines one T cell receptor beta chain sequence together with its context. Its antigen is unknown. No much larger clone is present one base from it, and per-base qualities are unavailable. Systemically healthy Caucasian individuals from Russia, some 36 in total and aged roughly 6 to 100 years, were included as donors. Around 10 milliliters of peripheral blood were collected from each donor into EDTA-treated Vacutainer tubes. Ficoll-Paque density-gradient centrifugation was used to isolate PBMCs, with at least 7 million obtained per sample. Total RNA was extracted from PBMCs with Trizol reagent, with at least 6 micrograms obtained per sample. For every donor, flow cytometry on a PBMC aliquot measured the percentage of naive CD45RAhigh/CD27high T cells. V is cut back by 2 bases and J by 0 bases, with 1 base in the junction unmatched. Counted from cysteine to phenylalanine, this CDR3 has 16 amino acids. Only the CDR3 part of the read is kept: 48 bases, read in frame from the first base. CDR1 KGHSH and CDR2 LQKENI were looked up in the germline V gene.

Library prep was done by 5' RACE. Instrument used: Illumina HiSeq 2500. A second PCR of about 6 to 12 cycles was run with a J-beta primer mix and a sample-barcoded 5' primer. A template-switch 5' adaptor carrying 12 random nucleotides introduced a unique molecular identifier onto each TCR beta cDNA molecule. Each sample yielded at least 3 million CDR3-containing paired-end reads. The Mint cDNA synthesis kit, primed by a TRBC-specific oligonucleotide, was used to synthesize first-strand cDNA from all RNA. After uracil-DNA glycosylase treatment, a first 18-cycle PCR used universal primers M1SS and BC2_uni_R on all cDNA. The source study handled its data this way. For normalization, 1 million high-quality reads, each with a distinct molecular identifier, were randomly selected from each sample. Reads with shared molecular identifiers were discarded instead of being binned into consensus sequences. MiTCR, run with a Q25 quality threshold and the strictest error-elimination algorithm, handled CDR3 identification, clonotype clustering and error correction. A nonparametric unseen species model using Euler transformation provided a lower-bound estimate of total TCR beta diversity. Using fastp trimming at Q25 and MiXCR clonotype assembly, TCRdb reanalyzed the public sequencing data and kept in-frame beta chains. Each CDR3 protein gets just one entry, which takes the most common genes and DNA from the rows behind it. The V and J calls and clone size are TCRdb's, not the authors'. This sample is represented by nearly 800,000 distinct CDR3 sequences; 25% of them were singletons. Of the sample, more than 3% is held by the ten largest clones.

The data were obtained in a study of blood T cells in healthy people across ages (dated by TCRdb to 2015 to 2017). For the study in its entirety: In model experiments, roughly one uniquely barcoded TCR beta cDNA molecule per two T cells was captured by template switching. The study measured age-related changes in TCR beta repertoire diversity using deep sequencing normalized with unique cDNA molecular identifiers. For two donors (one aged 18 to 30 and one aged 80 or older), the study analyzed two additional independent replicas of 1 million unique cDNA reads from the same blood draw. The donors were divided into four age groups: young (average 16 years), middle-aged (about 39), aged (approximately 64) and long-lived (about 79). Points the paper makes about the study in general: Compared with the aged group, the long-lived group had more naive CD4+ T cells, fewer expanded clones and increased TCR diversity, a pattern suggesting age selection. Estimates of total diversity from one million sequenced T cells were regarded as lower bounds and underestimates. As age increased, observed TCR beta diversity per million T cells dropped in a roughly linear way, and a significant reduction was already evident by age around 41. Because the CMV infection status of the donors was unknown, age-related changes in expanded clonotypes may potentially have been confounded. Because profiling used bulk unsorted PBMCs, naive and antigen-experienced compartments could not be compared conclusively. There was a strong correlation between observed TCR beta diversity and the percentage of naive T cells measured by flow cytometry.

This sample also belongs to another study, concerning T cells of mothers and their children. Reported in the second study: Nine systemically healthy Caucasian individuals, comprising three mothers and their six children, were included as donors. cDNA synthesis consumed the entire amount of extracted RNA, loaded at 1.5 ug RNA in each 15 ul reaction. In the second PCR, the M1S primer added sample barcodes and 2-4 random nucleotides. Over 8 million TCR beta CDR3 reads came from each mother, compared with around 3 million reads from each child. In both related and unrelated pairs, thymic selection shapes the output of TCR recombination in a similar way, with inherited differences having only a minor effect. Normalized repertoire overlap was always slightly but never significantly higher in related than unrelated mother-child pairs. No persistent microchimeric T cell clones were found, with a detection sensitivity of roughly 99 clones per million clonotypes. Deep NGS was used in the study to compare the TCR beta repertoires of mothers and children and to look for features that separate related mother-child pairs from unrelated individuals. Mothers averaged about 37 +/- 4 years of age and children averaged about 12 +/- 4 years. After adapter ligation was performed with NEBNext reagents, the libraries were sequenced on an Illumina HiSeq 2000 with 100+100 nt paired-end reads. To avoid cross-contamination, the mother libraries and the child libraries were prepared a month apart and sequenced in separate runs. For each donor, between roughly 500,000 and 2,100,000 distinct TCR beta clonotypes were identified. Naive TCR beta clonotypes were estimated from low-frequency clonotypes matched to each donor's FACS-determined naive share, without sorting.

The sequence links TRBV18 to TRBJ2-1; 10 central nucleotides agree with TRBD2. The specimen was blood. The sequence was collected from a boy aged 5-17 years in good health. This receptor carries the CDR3 CASSPTSGVSYNEQFF. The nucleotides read TGTGCCAGCTCACCAACTAGCGGGGTCTCCTACAATGAGCAGTTCTTC.